These 12 T cell receptor beta chains originate from one sample sequenced in a study of cytomegalovirus exposure and HLA in healthy donors. Vbeta (60) and Jbeta (13) primers were used in the PCR. Data came from immunoSEQ multiplex PCR; TCRdb stores just in-frame clones and leaves some out. The sample contains fewer than 150,000 clones, about 16% of which appear only once. Sample: PBMCs. These receptors were taken from a woman in her late teens or twenties in good health and CMV-seronegative.

V is TRBV29-1 and J is TRBJ2-2; TRBD2 matches at 14 bases. The V gene end was trimmed by 7 bases and the J gene end by 5 bases; junction bases not matched to a gene: 6. Germline lookup yields CDR1 SQVTM and CDR2 ANQGSEA. This CDR3 contains 15 residues. This CDR3 is CSAAGLAGGTGELFF. CDR3 nucleotide sequence: TGCAGCGCGGCAGGACTAGCGGGAGGTACCGGGGAGCTGTTTTTT.

The chain has TRBV5-6 and TRBJ2-2; D call uncertain. This CDR3 has 12 residues. CDR1 is SGHDT, CDR2 YYEEEE, per germline. V lost 0 bases and J 7 bases, leaving 4 bases between the germline ends. The CDR3 is CASSLGSGELFF. Written as DNA, the CDR3 is TGTGCCAGCAGCTTGGGGAGCGGGGAGCTGTTTTTT.

The table lists this clone with a few counts. The chain carries TRBV4-1 and TRBJ2-6; 9 bases fit TRBD1. Germline assignment: CDR1 MGHRA and CDR2 YSYEKL. This CDR3 region has 17 residues. Trimming removed 5 bases from V and 0 bases from J; junction bases left unmatched: 5. CDR3 DNA: TGCGCCAGCAGCATCCGGGACAGGGCCTCTGGGGCCAACGTCCTGACTTTC. Amino acids: CASSIRDRASGANVLTF.

This chain uses TRBV9 with TRBJ1-2, with 8 bases that match TRBD1. Unmatched junction bases numbered 9, after V lost 0 bases and J lost 8 bases. The CDR3 has 15 amino acids. Germline V gene lookup returns CDR1 SGDLS and CDR2 YYNGEE. For the CDR3, the DNA is TGTGCCAGCAGCGTAGCCCCGGGACAGGTCGAAGGCTACACCTTC. It yields the protein CASSVAPGQVEGYTF.

The V call is TRBV14, the J call TRBJ2-1; D ambiguous. CDR3 length: 13 amino acids. Germline loops: CDR1 SGHDN, CDR2 FVKESK. The ends were cut back, 2 bases at V and 10 bases at J, with 12 bases in the middle. The CDR3 region is CASSQTPRREQFF. In nucleotides, the CDR3 is TGTGCCAGCAGCCAAACCCCCCGGCGGGAGCAGTTCTTC.

This clone has more than one count but fewer than ten. The chain links TRBV2 to TRBJ1-2, with TRBD1 identical over 8 bases. J lost 4 bases, V lost 8 bases, and 15 bases had no gene match. The CDR3 extends over 16 amino acids. Germline values: CDR1 SNHLY, CDR2 FYNNEI. The CDR3 coding sequence is TGTGCCAGCCAGGGCCCCTCGGGACAGGCCGTCTATGGCTACACCTTC. Protein product: CASQGPSGQAVYGYTF.

The chain couples TRBV19 to TRBJ1-1; tentatively, D is TRBD1 (5 bases). CDR3 length: 15 amino acids. Trimming took 6 bases from V and 4 from J, leaving 18 bases between them. In germline, CDR1 is LNHDA, CDR2 SQIVND (reference sequence). This chain's CDR3 is CASSPTGRGGTEAFF. CDR3 nucleotides: TGTGCCAGTAGCCCCACGGGGAGGGGTGGCACTGAAGCTTTCTTT.

Written as DNA, the CDR3 is TGTGCCAGCAGTAGGGACAGGGGGCATGAAAAACTGTTTTTT. As protein: CASSRDRGHEKLFF. The genes are TRBV27 and TRBJ1-4; TRBD1 agrees at 12 bases. The ends lost 5 bases at V and 6 bases at J; junction bases unmatched: 1. The CDR3 covers 14 residues. Germline V lookup: CDR1 MNHEY, CDR2 SMNVEV (reference sequence).

The table lists this clone with a few counts. The gene calls are TRBV5-4 and TRBJ1-1; 7 nucleotides match TRBD1. J was trimmed by 4 bases and V by 5 bases; bases with no gene match: 2. Germline V gene data show CDR1 as SGHNT and CDR2 as YYREEE (reference sequence). The CDR3 sequence is 12 residues long. This chain's CDR3 is CASRQGTTEAFF. The CDR3 DNA follows: TGTGCCAGCAGACAGGGGACCACTGAAGCTTTCTTT.

The rearrangement uses TRBV7-2 and TRBJ1-5; D not certain. Germline V lookup: CDR1 SGHTA, CDR2 FQGNSA. The CDR3 totals 13 residues. V dropped 0 bases and J dropped 4 bases, with 4 bases sitting between them. The CDR3 bases are TGTGCCAGCAGCTTAGCCGTGAATCAGCCCCAGCATTTT. As protein: CASSLAVNQPQHF.

The chain links TRBV4-1 to TRBJ2-1, with TRBD2 matching over 12 bases. Germline V gene lookup returns CDR1 MGHRA and CDR2 YSYEKL. This CDR3 region has 15 residues. V dropped 3 bases and J dropped 5; count of bases not matched to a gene: 2. DNA of the CDR3: TGCGCCAGCAGCCATAGACTAGCGGGAGACAATGAGCAGTTCTTC. Translation gives CASSHRLAGDNEQFF.

The chain recombines TRBV11-3 with TRBJ2-5, with D possibly being TRBD1 (6 bases). The CDR3 runs to 12 residues. Between the trimmed V and J ends, which lost 3 bases and 9 bases, there was a span of 11 bases. The germline V gene encodes CDR1 SGHNT and CDR2 YENEEA. The CDR3 sequence is CASSFRGQPQYF. DNA for the CDR3: TGTGCCAGCAGCTTCCGCGGACAGCCCCAGTACTTC.